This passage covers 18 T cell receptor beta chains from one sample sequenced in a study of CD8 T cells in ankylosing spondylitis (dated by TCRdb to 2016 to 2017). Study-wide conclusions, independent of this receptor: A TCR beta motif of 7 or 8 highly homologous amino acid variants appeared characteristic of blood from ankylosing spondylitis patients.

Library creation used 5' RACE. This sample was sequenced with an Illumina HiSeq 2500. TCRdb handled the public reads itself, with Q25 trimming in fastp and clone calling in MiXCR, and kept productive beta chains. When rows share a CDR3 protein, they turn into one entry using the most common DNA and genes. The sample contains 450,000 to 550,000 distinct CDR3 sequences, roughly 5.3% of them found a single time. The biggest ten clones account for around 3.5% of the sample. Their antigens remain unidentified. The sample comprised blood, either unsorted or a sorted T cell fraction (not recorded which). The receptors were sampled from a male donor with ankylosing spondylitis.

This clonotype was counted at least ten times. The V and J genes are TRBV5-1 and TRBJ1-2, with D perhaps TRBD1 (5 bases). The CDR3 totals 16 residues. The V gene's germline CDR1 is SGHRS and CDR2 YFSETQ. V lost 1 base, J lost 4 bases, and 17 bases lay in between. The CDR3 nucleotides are TGCGCCAGCAGCTTGCTCGGAAGGGATAGGGGCTATGGCTACACCTTC. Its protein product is CASSLLGRDRGYGYTF.

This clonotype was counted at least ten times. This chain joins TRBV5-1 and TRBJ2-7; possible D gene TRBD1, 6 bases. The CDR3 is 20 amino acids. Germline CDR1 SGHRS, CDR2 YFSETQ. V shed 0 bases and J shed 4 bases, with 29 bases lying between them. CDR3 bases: TGCGCCAGCAGCTTGGCAATAAGGCAGGGGCGAACCCAAACCCAATACGAGCAGTACTTC. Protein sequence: CASSLAIRQGRTQTQYEQYF.

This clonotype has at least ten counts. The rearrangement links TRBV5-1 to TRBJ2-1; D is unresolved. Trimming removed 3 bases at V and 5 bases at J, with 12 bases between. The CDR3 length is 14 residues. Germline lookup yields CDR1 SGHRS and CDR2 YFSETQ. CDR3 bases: TGCGCCAGCAGCTGGATGGTGGTCGACAATGAGCAGTTCTTC. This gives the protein CASSWMVVDNEQFF.

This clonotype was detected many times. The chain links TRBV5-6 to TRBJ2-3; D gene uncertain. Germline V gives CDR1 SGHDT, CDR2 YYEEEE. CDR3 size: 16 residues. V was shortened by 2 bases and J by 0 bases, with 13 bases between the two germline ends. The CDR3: CASSFLPTSSTDTQYF. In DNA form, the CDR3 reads TGTGCCAGCAGCTTCCTGCCGACTTCTAGCACAGATACGCAGTATTTT. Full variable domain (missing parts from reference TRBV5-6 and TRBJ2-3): DAGVTQSPTHLIKTRGQQVTLRCSPKSGHDTVSWYQQALGQGPQFIFQYYEEEERQRGNFPDRFSGHQFPNYSSELNVNALLLGDSALYLCASSFLPTSSTDTQYFGPGTRLTVL.

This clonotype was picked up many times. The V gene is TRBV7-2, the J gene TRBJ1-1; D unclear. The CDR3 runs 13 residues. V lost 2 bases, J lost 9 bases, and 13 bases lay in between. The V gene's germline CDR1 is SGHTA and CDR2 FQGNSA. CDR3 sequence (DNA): TGTGCCAGCAGCTTATCCGGGGTCACGAAAGCTTTCTTT. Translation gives CASSLSGVTKAFF.

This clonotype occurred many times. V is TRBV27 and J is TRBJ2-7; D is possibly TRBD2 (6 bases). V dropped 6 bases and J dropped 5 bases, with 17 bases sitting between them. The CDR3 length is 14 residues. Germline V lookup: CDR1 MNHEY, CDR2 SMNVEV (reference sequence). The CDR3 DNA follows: TGTGCCAGCAGATACCTCGGGACTCCCGACGAGCAGTACTTC. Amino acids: CASRYLGTPDEQYF.

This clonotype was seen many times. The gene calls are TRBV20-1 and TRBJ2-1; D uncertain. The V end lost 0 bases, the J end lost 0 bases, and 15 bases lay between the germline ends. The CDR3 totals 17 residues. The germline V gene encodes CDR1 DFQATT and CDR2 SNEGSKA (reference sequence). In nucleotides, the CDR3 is TGCAGTGCTAGAGAGCTTGGACGGAAGAGCTCCTACAATGAGCAGTTCTTC. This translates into CSARELGRKSSYNEQFF.

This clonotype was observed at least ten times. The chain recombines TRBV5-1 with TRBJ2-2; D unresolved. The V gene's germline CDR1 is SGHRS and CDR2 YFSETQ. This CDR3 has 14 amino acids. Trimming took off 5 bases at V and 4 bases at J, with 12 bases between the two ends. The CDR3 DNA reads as TGCGCCAGCAGGTGGGGATCTGGCACCGGGGAGCTGTTTTTT. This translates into CASRWGSGTGELFF. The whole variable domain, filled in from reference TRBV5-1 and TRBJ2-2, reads KAGVTQTPRYLIKTRGQQVTLSCSPISGHRSVSWYQQTPGQGLQFLFEYFSETQRNKGNFPGRFSGRQFSNSRSEMNVSTLELGDSALYLCASRWGSGTGELFFGEGSRLTVL.

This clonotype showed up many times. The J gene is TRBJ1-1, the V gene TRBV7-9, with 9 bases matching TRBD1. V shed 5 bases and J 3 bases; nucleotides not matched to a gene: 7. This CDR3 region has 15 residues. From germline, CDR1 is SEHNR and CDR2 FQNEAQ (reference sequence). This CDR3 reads CASSTTGGGDTEAFF. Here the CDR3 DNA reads TGTGCCAGCAGCACAACAGGGGGCGGGGACACTGAAGCTTTCTTT.

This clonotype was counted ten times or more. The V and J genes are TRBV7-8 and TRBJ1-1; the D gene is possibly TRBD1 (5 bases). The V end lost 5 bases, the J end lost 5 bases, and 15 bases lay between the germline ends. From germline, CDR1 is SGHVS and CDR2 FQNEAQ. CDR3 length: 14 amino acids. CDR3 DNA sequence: TGTGCCAGCAGCCTGATTCTGGGGGGGACTGAAGCTTTCTTT. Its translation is CASSLILGGTEAFF.

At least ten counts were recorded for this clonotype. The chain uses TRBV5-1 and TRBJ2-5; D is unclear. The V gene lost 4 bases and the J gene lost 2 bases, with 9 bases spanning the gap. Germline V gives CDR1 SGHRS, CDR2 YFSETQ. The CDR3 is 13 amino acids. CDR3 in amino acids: CASSVGYQETQYF. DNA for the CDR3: TGCGCCAGCAGCGTGGGCTATCAAGAGACCCAGTACTTC.

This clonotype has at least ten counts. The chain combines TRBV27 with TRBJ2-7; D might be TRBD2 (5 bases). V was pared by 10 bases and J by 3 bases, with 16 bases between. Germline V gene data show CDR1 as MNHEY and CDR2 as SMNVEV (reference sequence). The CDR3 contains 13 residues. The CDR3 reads CATWGFEGYEQYF. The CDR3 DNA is TGTGCCACCTGGGGTTTTGAGGGCTACGAGCAGTACTTC.

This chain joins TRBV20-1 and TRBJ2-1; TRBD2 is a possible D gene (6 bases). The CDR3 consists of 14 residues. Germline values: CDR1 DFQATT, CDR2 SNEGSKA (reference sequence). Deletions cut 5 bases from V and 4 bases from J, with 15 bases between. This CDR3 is CSARARGAYNEQFF. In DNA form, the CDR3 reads TGCAGTGCTCGTGCTCGCGGGGCTTACAATGAGCAGTTCTTC.

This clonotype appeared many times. The CDR3 protein is CASSWGTGHTGELFF. The CDR3 bases are TGTGCCAGCAGCTGGGGGACAGGTCACACCGGGGAGCTGTTTTTT. This chain uses TRBV7-9 with TRBJ2-2, with 8 nucleotides matching TRBD1. Germline-derived CDR1 and CDR2 are SEHNR and FQNEAQ (reference sequence). The CDR3 runs 15 residues. The ends lost 4 bases at V and 3 bases at J; junction bases unmatched: 4. Full variable domain (remainder filled in from reference TRBV7-9 and TRBJ2-2): DTGVSQNPRHKITKRGQNVTFRCDPISEHNRLYWYRQTLGQGPEFLTYFQNEAQLEKSRLLSDRFSAERPKGSFSTLEIQRTEQGDSAMYLCASSWGTGHTGELFFGEGSRLTVL.

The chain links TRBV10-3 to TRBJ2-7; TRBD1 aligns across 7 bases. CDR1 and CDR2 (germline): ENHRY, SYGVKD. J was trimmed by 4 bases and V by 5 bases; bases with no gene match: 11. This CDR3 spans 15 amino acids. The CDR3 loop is CAISFRDSPRYEQYF. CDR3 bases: TGTGCCATCAGTTTCCGGGACAGTCCAAGGTACGAGCAGTACTTC.

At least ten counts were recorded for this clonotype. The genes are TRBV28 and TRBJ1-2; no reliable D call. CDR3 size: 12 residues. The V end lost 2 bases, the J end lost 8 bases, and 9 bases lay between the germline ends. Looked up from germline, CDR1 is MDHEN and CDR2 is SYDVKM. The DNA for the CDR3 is TGTGCCAGCAGTTTAAAGGAGCGGGGCTACACCTTC. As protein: CASSLKERGYTF.

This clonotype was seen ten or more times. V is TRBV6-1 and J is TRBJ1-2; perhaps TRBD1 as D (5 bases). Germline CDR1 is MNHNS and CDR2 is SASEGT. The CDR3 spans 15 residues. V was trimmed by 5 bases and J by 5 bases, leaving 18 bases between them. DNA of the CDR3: TGTGCCAGCAGTAGCTGGGGCAGGGCCCGATATGGCTACACCTTC. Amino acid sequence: CASSSWGRARYGYTF.

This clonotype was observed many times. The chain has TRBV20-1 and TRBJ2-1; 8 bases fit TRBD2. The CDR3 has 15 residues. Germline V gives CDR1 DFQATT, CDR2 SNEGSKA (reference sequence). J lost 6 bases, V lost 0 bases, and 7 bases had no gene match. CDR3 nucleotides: TGCAGTGCTAGAGATCTTGGGCTAGCGGGCAATGAGCAGTTCTTC. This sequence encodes CSARDLGLAGNEQFF.